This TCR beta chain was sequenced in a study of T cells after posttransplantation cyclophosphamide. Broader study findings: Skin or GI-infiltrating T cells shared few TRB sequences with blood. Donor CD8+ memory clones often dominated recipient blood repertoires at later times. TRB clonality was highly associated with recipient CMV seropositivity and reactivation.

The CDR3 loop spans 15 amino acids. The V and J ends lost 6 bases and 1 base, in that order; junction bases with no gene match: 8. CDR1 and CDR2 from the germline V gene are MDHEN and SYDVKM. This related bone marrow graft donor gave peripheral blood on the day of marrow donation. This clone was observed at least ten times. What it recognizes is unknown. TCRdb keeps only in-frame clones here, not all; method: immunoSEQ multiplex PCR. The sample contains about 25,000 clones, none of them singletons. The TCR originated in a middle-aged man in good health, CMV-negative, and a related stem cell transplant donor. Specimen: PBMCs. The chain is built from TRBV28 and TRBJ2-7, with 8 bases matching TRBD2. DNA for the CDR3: TGTGCCAGCAGATCTGGGCTAGCGGGTTCCTACGAGCAGTACTTC. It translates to CASRSGLAGSYEQYF. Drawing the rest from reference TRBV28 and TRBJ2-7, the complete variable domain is DVKVTQSSRYLVKRTGEKVFLECVQDMDHENMFWYRQDPGLGLRLIYFSYDVKMKEKGDIPEGYSVSREKKERFSLILESASTNQTSMYLCASRSGLAGSYEQYFGPGTRLTVT.